This TCR beta chain was retrieved from a study of shared clonotypes between healthy human individuals. Study-level results: Only blood samples were collected, and tissue repertoires likely differ. Sorted-subset sequencing was shown by rarefaction to be incomplete despite large depth. Clonotype sharing among donors was expected to depend on sequencing depth.

Sorted-subset replicate PCR reactions contained 200 to 250 ng DNA, corresponding to about 30,000 T cell genomes. The data were produced by immunoSEQ multiplex PCR, yet TCRdb's version contains in-frame clones alone and is incomplete. This table holds approximately 640,000 clones, about two thirds found once. To note about this clone: What it binds is not known.

The TCR comes from a woman aged 25 to 39 in good health. Sample: memory CD4+ T cells sorted from blood. Described subset: CD45RA-negative fraction.

CDR3 sequence (DNA): TGTGCCAGCAGCTGGGACCATCACAATGAGCAGTTCTTC. Its protein product is CASSWDHHNEQFF. This chain links TRBV5-4 with TRBJ2-1; D is possibly TRBD1 or TRBD2 (5 bases each). Trimming removed 3 bases at V and 5 bases at J, with 9 bases between. The CDR3 consists of 13 residues. Germline lookup yields CDR1 SGHNT and CDR2 YYREEE (reference sequence).